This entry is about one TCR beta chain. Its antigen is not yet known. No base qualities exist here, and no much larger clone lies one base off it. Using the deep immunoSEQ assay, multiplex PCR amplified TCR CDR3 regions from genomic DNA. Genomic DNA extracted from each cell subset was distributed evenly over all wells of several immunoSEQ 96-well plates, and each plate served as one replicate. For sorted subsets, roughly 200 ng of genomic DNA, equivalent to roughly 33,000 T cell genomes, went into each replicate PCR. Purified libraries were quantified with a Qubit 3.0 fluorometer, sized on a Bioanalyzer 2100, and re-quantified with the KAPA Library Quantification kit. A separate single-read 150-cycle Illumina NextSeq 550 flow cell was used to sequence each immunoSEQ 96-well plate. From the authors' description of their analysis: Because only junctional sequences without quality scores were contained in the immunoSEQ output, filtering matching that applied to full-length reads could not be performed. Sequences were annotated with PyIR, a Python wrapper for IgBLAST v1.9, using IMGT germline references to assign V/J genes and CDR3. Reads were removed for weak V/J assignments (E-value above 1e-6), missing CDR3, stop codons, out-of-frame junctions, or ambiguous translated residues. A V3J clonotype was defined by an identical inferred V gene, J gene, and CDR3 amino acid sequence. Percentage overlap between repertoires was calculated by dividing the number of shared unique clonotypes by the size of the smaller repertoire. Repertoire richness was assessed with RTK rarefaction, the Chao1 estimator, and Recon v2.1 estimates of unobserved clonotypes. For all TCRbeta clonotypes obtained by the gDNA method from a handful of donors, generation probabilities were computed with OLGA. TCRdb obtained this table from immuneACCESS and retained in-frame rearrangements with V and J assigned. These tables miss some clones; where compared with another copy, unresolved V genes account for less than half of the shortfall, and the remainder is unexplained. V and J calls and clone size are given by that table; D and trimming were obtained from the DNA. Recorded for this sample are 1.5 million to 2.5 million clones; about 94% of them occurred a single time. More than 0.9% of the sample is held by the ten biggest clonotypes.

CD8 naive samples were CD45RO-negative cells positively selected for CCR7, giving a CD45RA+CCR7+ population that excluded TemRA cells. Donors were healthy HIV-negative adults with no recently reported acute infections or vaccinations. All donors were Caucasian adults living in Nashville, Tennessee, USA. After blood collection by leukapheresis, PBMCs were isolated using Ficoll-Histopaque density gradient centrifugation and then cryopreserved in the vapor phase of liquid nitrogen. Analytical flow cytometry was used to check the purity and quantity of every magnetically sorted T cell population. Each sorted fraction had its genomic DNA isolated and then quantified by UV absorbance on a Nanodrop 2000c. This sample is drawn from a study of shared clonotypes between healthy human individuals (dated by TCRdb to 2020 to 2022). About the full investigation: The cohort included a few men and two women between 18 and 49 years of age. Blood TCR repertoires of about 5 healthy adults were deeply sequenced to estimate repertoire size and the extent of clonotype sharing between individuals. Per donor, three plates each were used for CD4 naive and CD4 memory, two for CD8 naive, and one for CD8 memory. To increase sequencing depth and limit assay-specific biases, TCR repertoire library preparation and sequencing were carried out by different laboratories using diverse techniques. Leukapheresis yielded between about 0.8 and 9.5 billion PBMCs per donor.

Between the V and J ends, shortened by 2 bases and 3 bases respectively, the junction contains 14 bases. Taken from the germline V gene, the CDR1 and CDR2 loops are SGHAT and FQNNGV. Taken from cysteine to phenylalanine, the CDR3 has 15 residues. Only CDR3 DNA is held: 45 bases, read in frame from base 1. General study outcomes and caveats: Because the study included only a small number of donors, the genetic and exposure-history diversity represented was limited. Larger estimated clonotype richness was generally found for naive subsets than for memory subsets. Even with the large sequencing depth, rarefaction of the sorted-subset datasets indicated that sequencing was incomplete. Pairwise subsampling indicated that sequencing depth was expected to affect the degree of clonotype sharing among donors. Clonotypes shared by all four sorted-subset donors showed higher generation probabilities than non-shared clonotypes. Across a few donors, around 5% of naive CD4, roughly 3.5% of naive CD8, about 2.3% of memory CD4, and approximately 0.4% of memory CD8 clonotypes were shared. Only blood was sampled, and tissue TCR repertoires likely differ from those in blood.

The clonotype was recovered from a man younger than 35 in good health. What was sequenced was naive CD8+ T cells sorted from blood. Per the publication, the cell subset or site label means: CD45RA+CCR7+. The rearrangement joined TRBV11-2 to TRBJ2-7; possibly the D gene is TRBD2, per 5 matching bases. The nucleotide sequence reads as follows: TGTGCCAGCAGCTTATCCCCAGCGGCATACTACGAGCAGTACTTC. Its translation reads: CASSLSPAAYYEQYF.